Each of the 5 T cell receptor beta chains below was sequenced from the same sample in a study of persistence of HIV-infected CD4 T cells. The libraries were made with immunoSEQ version 4 in survey mode. The assay was immunoSEQ multiplex PCR, and TCRdb's table has in-frame clones only and misses some. Of about 64,000 clones in the sample, about 77% were seen once. These TCRs are of unknown antigen specificity. Overlapping HIV-1 Gag 15-mer peptides at roughly 1 ug per peptide per mL were used. CD40L/CD69 double-negative CD45RO-high memory CD4+ T cells were collected. Specimen: CD4+ T cells sorted from PBMCs after roughly 20-hour stimulation, collected from a patient who received antiretroviral therapy. Source of these receptors: an adult man with HIV who was CMV-seropositive.

This clone was recorded a few times. The J gene is TRBJ2-6, the V gene TRBV9; D is unclear. V lost 3 bases and J lost 0, with 10 bases in between. This CDR3 has 16 amino acids. Per germline, CDR1 SGDLS and CDR2 YYNGEE. The CDR3 DNA reads TGTGCCAGCAGCGATCAGGATATCTCTGGGGCCAACGTCCTGACTTTC. Translation: CASSDQDISGANVLTF.

The V gene is TRBV12-5, the J gene TRBJ2-7; 9 bases fit TRBD1. The V segment lost 1 base and the J segment 0 bases; nucleotides outside the gene matches: 4. The CDR3 contains 16 residues. Germline CDR1 is LGHNT and CDR2 is FRNRAP. The CDR3 DNA reads TGTGCTAGTGGTTTGGAGACAGGGGGTAGCTCCTACGAGCAGTACTTC. The encoded protein is CASGLETGGSSYEQYF.

This CDR3 reads CASDGQGSGGELFF. CDR3 nucleotides: TGTGCCAGCGACGGACAGGGAAGCGGCGGGGAGCTGTTTTTT. The gene calls are TRBV9 and TRBJ2-2; TRBD1 agrees at 8 bases. The CDR3 runs 14 residues. The V gene end was trimmed by 7 bases and the J gene end by 7 bases; junction bases not matched to a gene: 9. Germline CDR1 and CDR2: SGDLS and YYNGEE.

V and J are TRBV27 and TRBJ2-1; 7 bases match TRBD2. This CDR3 contains 12 residues. Per germline, CDR1 MNHEY and CDR2 SMNVEV (reference sequence). The V segment lost 4 bases and the J segment 10 bases; nucleotides outside the gene matches: 4. The CDR3 loop is CASSSRLAEQFF. DNA of the CDR3: TGTGCCAGCAGTTCCAGACTAGCAGAGCAGTTCTTC.

V and J are TRBV1 and TRBJ1-1; TRBD1 is the table's D call, not checked against the DNA. TRBV1 is given as a pseudogene. This CDR3 is built from 15 residues. The CDR3 sequence: CTSSQAPGSNTEAFF. The CDR3 bases are TGCACCAGCAGCCAAGCGCCAGGGTCGAACACTGAAGCTTTCTTT.